This T cell receptor (beta chain) appears in the sequencing data of a study of blood T cell repertoires in COVID-19. Study-wide context: Donors in the United States, Italy and Spain gave samples during acute or convalescent COVID-19.

The Seattle patients joined while their infection was active and were tracked longitudinally afterward. With 3 bases clipped from V and 6 bases from J, the junction kept 9 bases outside the gene matches. The CDR3 runs to 17 residues. The germline V gene has CDR1 KGHDR and CDR2 SFDVKD. Original methodology: The authors estimated nucleated cell counts from reference gene primer amplification. Libraries were prepared by immunoSEQ multiplex PCR; TCRdb keeps only in-frame clonotypes and omits some of them. V, J and clone size reflect that table, while D and trimming were determined from the DNA. The sample includes about 120,000 clones, 81% of them seen just once. This clone came up once.

The TCR sequence derives from a man between 25 and 39 years old with COVID-19, enrolled during active disease. The V call is TRBV24-1, the J call TRBJ2-2, with TRBD2 matching over 10 bases. Material: peripheral blood. DNA for the CDR3: TGTGCCACCAGTGATACATTAGCGGGAGGACGATCCGGGGAGCTGTTTTTT. This translates into CATSDTLAGGRSGELFF.